The next 10 T cell receptor beta chains were all read from a single sample in a study of blood T cell repertoires in COVID-19. Sequencing used immunoSEQ multiplex PCR; TCRdb keeps in-frame clones, though not all of them. The sample records more than 6,500 clones, around 87% being singletons. Sample: peripheral blood. The receptors here all came from a man at least 80 years old with active COVID-19.

V gene TRBV19 combines with J gene TRBJ2-1, with D possibly TRBD2 on 7 matching bases. This CDR3 has 15 residues. V was clipped by 9 bases and J by 7 bases, with 22 bases between them. Per germline, CDR1 LNHDA and CDR2 SQIVND (reference sequence). The CDR3 spells CASRWGGLAANEQFF. The CDR3 DNA reads as TGTGCCAGCCGTTGGGGGGGGCTAGCGGCTAATGAGCAGTTCTTC.

V usage is TRBV2 and J usage is TRBJ2-3; TRBD2 matches at 11 bases. V trimming: 6 bases; J trimming: 7 bases; junction bases outside the gene matches: 6. The CDR3 is 14 amino acids. Looked up from germline, CDR1 is SNHLY and CDR2 is FYNNEI. CDR3 sequence: CASRSTSGSYTQYF. As DNA, the CDR3 is TGTGCCAGCAGGTCCACTAGCGGGAGTTATACGCAGTATTTT.

The rearrangement links TRBV6-2 or TRBV6-3 to TRBJ2-7, with TRBD2 identical over 9 bases. Germline lookup yields CDR1 MNHEY and CDR2 SVGEGT. CDR3 length: 17 residues. The junction had 8 bases not matched to a gene; V was cut back by 2 bases and J by 0 bases. The CDR3 DNA reads TGTGCCAGCAGTTACCAACTAGCGGGCCACTTCTCCTACGAGCAGTACTTC. Amino acids: CASSYQLAGHFSYEQYF.

This clone was found a few times. V usage is TRBV7-9 and J usage is TRBJ1-2, with TRBD1 matching 10 bases. Trimming removed 4 bases from V and 4 bases from J; junction bases left unmatched: 6. This CDR3 has 15 residues. The germline CDR1 and CDR2 sequences are SEHNR and FQNEAQ (reference sequence). CDR3 loop: CASSSPTGGSYGYTF. For the CDR3, the DNA is TGTGCCAGCAGCTCGCCGACAGGGGGCAGCTATGGCTACACCTTC. Based on the CDR3 plus reference TRBV7-9 and TRBJ1-2, the full variable domain is DTGVSQNPRHKITKRGQNVTFRCDPISEHNRLYWYRQTLGQGPEFLTYFQNEAQLEKSRLLSDRFSAERPKGSFSTLEIQRTEQGDSAMYLCASSSPTGGSYGYTFGSGTRLTVV.

The V gene is TRBV6-2 or TRBV6-3, the J gene TRBJ2-5, with 13 bases fitting TRBD2. Unmatched junction bases numbered 10, after V lost 5 bases and J lost 1 base. The CDR3 is made up of 18 amino acids. CDR1 MNHEY and CDR2 SVGEGT come from the germline V gene. As DNA, the CDR3 is TGTGCCAGCAGTCCCACTAGCGGGAGGGCCCCCTTCCAAGAGACCCAGTACTTC. Encoded protein: CASSPTSGRAPFQETQYF.

The chain links TRBV7-2 to TRBJ2-7, with 10 bases identical to TRBD2. The CDR3 extends over 16 amino acids. V lost 3 bases, J lost 2 bases, and 7 bases stayed unmatched. Germline V gives CDR1 SGHTA, CDR2 FQGNSA. The chain's CDR3 is CASSFGGGTSAYEQYF. Written as DNA, the CDR3 is TGTGCCAGCAGCTTCGGGGGGGGGACTAGCGCCTACGAGCAGTACTTC. Using reference TRBV7-2 and TRBJ2-7 for the parts outside the CDR3, the full variable domain is GAGVSQSPSNKVTEKGKDVELRCDPISGHTALYWYRQSLGQGLEFLIYFQGNSAPDKSGLPSDRFSAERTGGSVSTLTIQRTQQEDSAVYLCASSFGGGTSAYEQYFGPGTRLTVT.

This chain joins TRBV19 and TRBJ1-2; TRBD1 might be the D (6 bases). In germline, CDR1 is LNHDA, CDR2 SQIVND (reference sequence). The CDR3 contains 13 residues. V was clipped by 5 bases and J by 3 bases, with 10 bases between them. CDR3 DNA sequence: TGTGCCAGTAGTTTCGGACAGCACTATGGCTACACCTTC. Its protein is CASSFGQHYGYTF.

This clone is a singleton in its sample. The chain uses TRBV4-1 and TRBJ1-1; 7 bases match TRBD1. Germline V gives CDR1 MGHRA, CDR2 YSYEKL. Trimming removed 6 bases from V and 1 base from J; junction bases left unmatched: 5. This CDR3 spans 14 amino acids. The CDR3, as DNA: TGCGCCAGCAGTACGGACAGGCGGAACACTGAAGCTTTCTTT. Its protein product is CASSTDRRNTEAFF.

This chain uses TRBV15 with TRBJ2-7, with 7 bases fitting TRBD2. V lost 5 bases to trimming and J lost 4 bases; unmatched junction nucleotides: 8. This CDR3 contains 14 residues. CDR1 is LNHNV and CDR2 is YYDKDF in the germline V gene (reference sequence). CDR3 residues: CATSRGGGPYEQYF. CDR3 DNA: TGTGCCACCAGCCGAGGCGGGGGACCTTACGAGCAGTACTTC. The complete variable domain, with remaining parts taken from reference TRBV15 and TRBJ2-7, reads DAMVIQNPRYQVTQFGKPVTLSCSQTLNHNVMYWYQQKSSQAPKLLFHYYDKDFNNEADTPDNFQSRRPNTSFCFLDIRSPGLGDTAMYLCATSRGGGPYEQYFGPGTRLTVT.

The count of this clone is one. The chain is built from TRBV27 and TRBJ2-3, with a possible D match to TRBD2 (6 bases). The V end lost 4 bases, the J end lost 4 bases, and 9 bases lay between the germline ends. From germline, CDR1 is MNHEY and CDR2 SMNVEV (reference sequence). This CDR3 spans 13 amino acids. DNA of the CDR3: TGTGCCAGCAGTTACTGGGGGGCAGATACGCAGTATTTT. This codes for CASSYWGADTQYF.